Detailed here is one T cell receptor (beta chain). The target antigen is unknown. V was trimmed by 7 bases and J by 0 bases, leaving 13 bases between them. The CDR3 loop spans 15 amino acids. The sample originates from a study of blood T cells in healthy people across ages. Regarding the study as a whole: Donor CMV infection status was unknown, possibly confounding age-related changes in expanded clonotypes. The study could not conclusively compare naive and antigen-experienced cells, given its unsorted PBMCs.

The second PCR ran about 7 to 12 cycles with a sample-barcoded 5' primer and J-beta primers. Through a template-switch adaptor with 12 random nucleotides, each cDNA molecule received a tag. TCRdb redid the calling of the 5' RACE reads with MiXCR, one entry per CDR3 protein. The table includes about 1.5 million distinct CDR3 sequences, less than 45% detected once. The TCR originated in a woman aged 18-29 years in good health. The rearrangement joins TRBV12-3 or TRBV12-4 to TRBJ1-5; possibly TRBD1 for D (6 bases). Sequenced sample: blood. CDR3 protein: CASTPTGYSNQPQHF. CDR3 nucleotide sequence: TGTGCCAGCACCCCGACAGGCTATAGCAATCAGCCCCAGCATTTT.